This TCR beta chain is from a study of T cell responses to AZD1222 COVID-19 vaccine. Study results and caveats: Among the donors, most were white British and more were female, and clonal diversity was possibly underestimated.

Profiling relied on immunoSEQ multiplex PCR, and the TCRdb table lists in-frame clones only, not all of them. The sample includes about 97,000 clones, around 87% of them seen just once. Germline V gene sequence: CDR1 LNHDA, CDR2 SQIVND (reference sequence). V was trimmed by 2 bases and J by 4 bases, leaving 8 bases between them. The CDR3 length is 13 residues. As regards this clone: Its antigen is not known.

This TCR came from an adult who received the AZD1222 COVID-19 vaccine. Sequenced material: peripheral blood, taken 28 days after the second AZD1222 dose. The chain is built from TRBV19 and TRBJ1-1; no firm D call. CDR3 sequence (DNA): TGTGCCAGTAGTATATCTGGAGTCACTGAAGCTTTCTTT. The encoded protein is CASSISGVTEAFF.